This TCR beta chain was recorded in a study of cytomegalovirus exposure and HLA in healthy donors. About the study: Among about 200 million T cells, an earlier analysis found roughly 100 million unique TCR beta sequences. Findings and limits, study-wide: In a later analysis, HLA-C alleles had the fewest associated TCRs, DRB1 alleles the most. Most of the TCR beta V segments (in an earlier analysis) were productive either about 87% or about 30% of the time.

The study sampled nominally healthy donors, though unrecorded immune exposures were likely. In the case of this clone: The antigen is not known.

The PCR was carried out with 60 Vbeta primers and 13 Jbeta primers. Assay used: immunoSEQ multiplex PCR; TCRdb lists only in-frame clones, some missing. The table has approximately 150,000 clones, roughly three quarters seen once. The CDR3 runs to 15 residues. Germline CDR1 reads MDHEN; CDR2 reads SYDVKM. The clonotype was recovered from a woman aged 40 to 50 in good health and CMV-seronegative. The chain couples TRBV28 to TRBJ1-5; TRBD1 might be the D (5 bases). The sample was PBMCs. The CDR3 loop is CALGEGGGGNQPQHF. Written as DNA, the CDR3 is TGTGCTTTAGGGGAGGGCGGGGGTGGCAATCAGCCCCAGCATTTT.